This T cell receptor beta chain was found in a study of T cells in Graves' hyperthyroidism and ophthalmopathy. The CDR3 consists of 10 residues. V lost 7 bases, J lost 4 bases, and 2 bases lay in between. Germline V lookup: CDR1 MNHNS, CDR2 SASEGT. This clonotype was recorded a few times. No antigen is known for it. TCR beta CDR3 sequences were amplified from RNA transcripts. Initially, a first-round RT-PCR of the TCR CDR3 employed the HTBI primer set. MiXCR, applied by TCRdb to the multiplex PCR reads, yields one record per CDR3 protein. Seen here are approximately 330,000 distinct CDR3 sequences, roughly an eighth observed once, and the top ten hold about a third. Each diagnosis drew on symptoms, thyroxine, TRAb, thyroid ultrasound and orbital computed tomography findings. The source of the PBMCs was around 10 ml of fresh peripheral blood. Study-wide findings and caveats: Stable hyperthyroidism was separated from ophthalmopathy by a model based on 13 V-J features. Blood shared most expanded thyroid clonotypes above 0.001.

This TCR came from a woman aged 40-49 years with Graves' ophthalmopathy. The chain has TRBV6-1 and TRBJ1-3; no firm D call. Sequencing input: blood. The CDR3 loop reads CASKGNTIYF. CDR3 DNA: TGTGCCAGCAAGGGAAACACCATATATTTT.